This entry lists 22 T cell receptor beta chains sequenced from one sample in a study of OX40 agonist ivuxolimab in advanced cancers. Some clones are missing from TCRdb's copy, which holds only in-frame ones; the method was immunoSEQ multiplex PCR. The data show some 42,000 clones, with around 87% seen just once and around 4.6% held by the top ten. Sequenced here: CD4+ or CD8+ T cells sorted from blood, sampled in a trial of the OX40 agonist ivuxolimab. These receptors all stem from an adult with an advanced solid tumor such as melanoma, head and neck, liver or kidney cancer.

The rearrangement joins TRBV28 to TRBJ1-5; D unclear. The CDR3 runs to 14 residues. Per germline, CDR1 MDHEN and CDR2 SYDVKM. V was trimmed by 5 bases and J by 4 bases, leaving 12 bases between them. In DNA, the CDR3 is TGTGCCAGCAGTAAAGACAACTGGAATCAGCCCCAGCATTTT. This sequence encodes CASSKDNWNQPQHF. The full variable domain, in which reference TRBV28 and TRBJ1-5 provide the parts outside the CDR3, is DVKVTQSSRYLVKRTGEKVFLECVQDMDHENMFWYRQDPGLGLRLIYFSYDVKMKEKGDIPEGYSVSREKKERFSLILESASTNQTSMYLCASSKDNWNQPQHFGDGTRLSIL.

The chain is built from TRBV7-3 and TRBJ2-1; no firm D call. The CDR3 length is 12 residues. V was clipped by 4 bases and J by 10 bases, with 11 bases between them. Germline lookup yields CDR1 SGHTA and CDR2 FQGTGA. CDR3 nucleotide sequence: TGTGCCAGCAGCTCCCAAACGGAGGAGCAGTTCTTC. Translating it yields CASSSQTEEQFF.

The V gene is TRBV30, the J gene TRBJ2-5; 8 bases map to TRBD2. After removal of 4 bases from V and 4 bases from J, the junction contained 8 bases not matched to a gene. The CDR3 consists of 14 residues. The germline V gene encodes CDR1 GTSNPN and CDR2 SVGIG (reference sequence). CDR3 nucleotide sequence: TGTGCCTGGACCCTAAAGGGGACTAGAGAGACCCAGTACTTC. It encodes CAWTLKGTRETQYF.

This clone was seen a single time. V usage is TRBV28 and J usage is TRBJ2-7; 7 bases are shared with TRBD1. The trim removed 4 bases at V and 7 bases at J, leaving 13 bases unmatched. Germline V gene data show CDR1 as MDHEN and CDR2 as SYDVKM. CDR3 length: 15 residues. As DNA, the CDR3 is TGTGCCAGCAGTTCTATCGGGACAGTTTCGGAGGAGCAGTACTTC. The encoded protein is CASSSIGTVSEEQYF.

The chain couples TRBV28 to TRBJ1-2, with D unresolved. V shed 8 bases and J shed 6 bases, with 16 bases lying between them. Germline loops: CDR1 MDHEN, CDR2 SYDVKM. The CDR3 has 13 residues. The CDR3 sequence: CASWPGSPHGYTF. The CDR3 coding sequence is TGTGCCAGCTGGCCGGGGAGCCCCCATGGCTACACCTTC.

The chain has TRBV28 and TRBJ2-3; D gene ambiguous. V lost 5 bases and J lost 0, with 12 bases in between. Germline V CDR1 and CDR2: MDHEN, SYDVKM. CDR3 length: 15 amino acids. The CDR3 loop is CASSRDGLSTDTQYF. CDR3 nucleotides: TGTGCCAGCAGTAGAGACGGGCTAAGCACAGATACGCAGTATTTT.

The chain combines TRBV5-6 with TRBJ2-1, with TRBD2 matching over 7 bases. Germline CDR1 reads SGHDT; CDR2 reads YYEEEE. Germline trimming cut 7 bases from V and 9 bases from J; bases unmatched to any gene: 13. CDR3 length: 14 amino acids. The CDR3 loop reads CASAALATSGEQFF. CDR3 bases: TGTGCCAGCGCCGCACTAGCGACGTCCGGTGAGCAGTTCTTC. Together with reference TRBV5-6 and TRBJ2-1, the CDR3 gives the full variable domain: DAGVTQSPTHLIKTRGQQVTLRCSPKSGHDTVSWYQQALGQGPQFIFQYYEEEERQRGNFPDRFSGHQFPNYSSELNVNALLLGDSALYLCASAALATSGEQFFGPGTRLTVL.

The chain employs TRBV10-1 and TRBJ2-7, with no clear D. CDR3 size: 13 residues. In germline, CDR1 is WNHNN, CDR2 SYGVQD (reference sequence). Trimming shortened V by 5 bases and J by 6 bases, and 14 bases separated the two germline ends. CDR3: CASSPDPSSEQYF. The DNA for the CDR3 is TGCGCCAGCAGTCCGGACCCCTCTAGCGAGCAGTACTTC.

The CDR3 here is CASSLIPLSSYNEQFF. As DNA, the CDR3 is TGTGCCAGCAGCTTAATCCCACTGAGCTCCTACAATGAGCAGTTCTTC. The J gene is TRBJ2-1, the V gene TRBV7-3; D call uncertain. The CDR3 is 16 residues long. The V end lost 1 base, the J end lost 0 bases, and 10 bases lay between the germline ends. Germline V lookup: CDR1 SGHTA, CDR2 FQGTGA. Variable domain in full (rest from reference TRBV7-3 and TRBJ2-1): GAGVSQTPSNKVTEKGKYVELRCDPISGHTALYWYRQSLGQGPEFLIYFQGTGAADDSGLPNDRFFAVRPEGSVSTLKIQRTERGDSAVYLCASSLIPLSSYNEQFFGPGTRLTVL.

This clone was counted once. The chain has TRBV13 and TRBJ2-3; 8 nucleotides line up with TRBD2. The CDR3 spans 14 residues. With V trimmed by 5 bases and J by 1 base, 2 bases remained unmatched. Germline-derived CDR1 and CDR2 are PRHDT and FYEKMQ (reference sequence). CDR3 bases: TGTGCCAGCAGCACTAGCGGCCGCACAGATACGCAGTATTTT. Translation: CASSTSGRTDTQYF.

The rearrangement joins TRBV5-6 to TRBJ1-4; tentative D call: TRBD1 (5 bases). V lost 2 bases to trimming and J lost 3 bases, with 11 bases between them. The germline gives CDR1 SGHDT, CDR2 YYEEEE. This CDR3 spans 15 amino acids. CDR3 amino acids: CASSLLGTANEKLFF. DNA of the CDR3: TGTGCCAGCAGCTTACTCGGGACGGCTAATGAAAAACTGTTTTTT.

The genes are TRBV7-9 and TRBJ1-6, with unresolved D. Trimming took 5 bases from V and 8 from J, leaving 7 bases between them. The CDR3 length is 12 residues. Germline lookup yields CDR1 SEHNR and CDR2 FQNEAQ (reference sequence). CDR3 in DNA: TGTGCCAGCAGCCATCGAGATTCACCCCTCCACTTT. Residues: CASSHRDSPLHF.

In the case of this clone: A junction boundary mismatches the germline segment, possibly from a read error. This chain links TRBV28 with TRBJ2-7, with D unresolved. Germline V gives CDR1 MDHEN, CDR2 SYDVKM. The CDR3 is made up of 16 amino acids. The CDR3 protein is CASSQPGEVVVYGQYF. The CDR3 DNA reads as TGTGCCAGCAGCCAGCCCGGAGAGGTGGTGGTTTACGGGCAGTACTTC.

This chain links TRBV6-5 with TRBJ2-5, with TRBD2 matching over 7 bases. Germline V gives CDR1 MNHEY, CDR2 SVGAGI. The J segment lost 5 bases and the V segment lost 6 bases, leaving 9 bases of the junction unmatched. This CDR3 has 14 residues. This CDR3 reads CASRSGATRETQYF. The CDR3 DNA sequence: TGTGCCAGCAGGAGCGGGGCCACGAGGGAGACCCAGTACTTC.

This chain links TRBV19 with TRBJ1-1; D gene unclear. This CDR3 contains 14 residues. The V gene's germline CDR1 is LNHDA and CDR2 SQIVND (reference sequence). Trimming stripped 7 bases from V and 0 bases from J, with 12 bases between. CDR3 nucleotide sequence: TGTGCCAGTAACAGCGGAAACTTGAACACTGAAGCTTTCTTT. Protein sequence: CASNSGNLNTEAFF.

The CDR3 sequence: CAWSVLGQSYEQYF. CDR3 coding DNA: TGTGCCTGGAGTGTACTAGGACAGAGCTACGAGCAGTACTTC. The chain carries TRBV30 and TRBJ2-7; D may be TRBD1 (6 bases). The CDR3 is made up of 14 amino acids. Germline loops: CDR1 GTSNPN, CDR2 SVGIG (reference sequence). V dropped 0 bases and J dropped 3 bases, with 12 bases sitting between them.

CDR3 bases: TGTGCCAGCAGTTATACAGGGACGGGGGCCAACGTCCTGACTTTC. It codes for CASSYTGTGANVLTF. V is TRBV6-5 and J is TRBJ2-6; tentative D call: TRBD1 (6 bases). V gave up 3 bases and J gave up 4 bases, with 10 bases separating them. This CDR3 is built from 15 residues. The V gene's germline CDR1 is MNHEY and CDR2 SVGAGI.

There are a few counts of this clone. The rearrangement uses TRBV27 and TRBJ2-5; D might be TRBD2 (6 bases). V was clipped by 5 bases and J by 5 bases, with 12 bases between them. The length of the CDR3 is 13 residues. Germline CDR1 reads MNHEY; CDR2 reads SMNVEV (reference sequence). This CDR3 reads CASSVREAETQYF. The CDR3 DNA is TGTGCCAGCAGTGTAAGGGAGGCGGAGACCCAGTACTTC.

V and J are TRBV5-6 and TRBJ1-2, with TRBD1 matching 10 bases. The CDR3 loop spans 17 amino acids. V trimming: 4 bases; J trimming: 7 bases; junction bases outside the gene matches: 16. Germline assignment: CDR1 SGHDT and CDR2 YYEEEE. The CDR3 DNA is TGTGCCAGCAGCACCGGGGGACAGGGGATTTTAACGGCTGGCTACACCTTC. Translation gives CASSTGGQGILTAGYTF.

The J gene is TRBJ1-2, the V gene TRBV15; D call uncertain. The V gene's germline CDR1 is LNHNV and CDR2 YYDKDF (reference sequence). V was pared by 1 base and J by 4 bases, with 10 bases between. The CDR3 totals 14 residues. CDR3 DNA: TGTGCCACCAGCAGAGGGGCGCAGGTCTATGGCTACACCTTC. This translates into CATSRGAQVYGYTF. Based on the CDR3 plus reference TRBV15 and TRBJ1-2, the full variable domain is DAMVIQNPRYQVTQFGKPVTLSCSQTLNHNVMYWYQQKSSQAPKLLFHYYDKDFNNEADTPDNFQSRRPNTSFCFLDIRSPGLGDTAMYLCATSRGAQVYGYTFGSGTRLTVV.

The rearrangement links TRBV10-3 to TRBJ1-1; D is possibly TRBD1 (6 bases). CDR1 is ENHRY and CDR2 is SYGVKD in the germline V gene. The CDR3 spans 15 residues. The V end lost 1 base, the J end lost 3 bases, and 12 bases lay between the germline ends. The CDR3 bases are TGTGCCATCAGTGAGTTGGGGGCGTGGGACACTGAAGCTTTCTTT. Protein sequence: CAISELGAWDTEAFF.

The chain recombines TRBV19 with TRBJ2-7, with D perhaps matching TRBD1 (6 bases). Germline assignment: CDR1 LNHDA and CDR2 SQIVND (reference sequence). The CDR3 has 13 amino acids. Trimming pared 5 bases from V and 4 bases from J, leaving 12 bases between. CDR3 in amino acids: CASSVQGTYEQYF. The CDR3 region has the DNA TGTGCCAGTAGTGTACAGGGTACGTACGAGCAGTACTTC. The whole variable domain, filled in from reference TRBV19 and TRBJ2-7, reads DGGITQSPKYLFRKEGQNVTLSCEQNLNHDAMYWYRQDPGQGLRLIYYSQIVNDFQKGDIAEGYSVSREKKESFPLTVTSAQKNPTAFYLCASSVQGTYEQYFGPGTRLTVT.